A selection of T cell receptor beta chains follows, all from one sample in a study of shared clonotypes between healthy human individuals. Assay used: immunoSEQ multiplex PCR; TCRdb lists only in-frame clones, some missing. The table includes about 230,000 clones, under 80% detected once. The material sequenced was memory CD4+ T cells sorted from blood. The receptors originated from a man aged 25 to 40 in good health. Each CDR3 is given with its conserved first and last residue. D genes are given only for firm matches. Some rows mark clone size as missing; the rest say once, few, many or name a class of expanded clone.

TRBJ2-3 | TRBV19 | - | TRBD1 | TGTGCCAGCTCTACTGGACAGGGGGCTACAGATACGCAGTATTTT | CASSTGQGATDTQYF
TRBJ2-7 | TRBV6-5 | many | TRBD1 | TGTGCCAGCAGACCGGGACAGGGGGCGGTCGAGCAGTACTTC | CASRPGQGAVEQYF
TRBJ1-3 | TRBV9 | once | - | TGTGCCAGTACCAGTGGAAACACCATATATTTT | CASTSGNTIYF
TRBJ2-2 | TRBV7-3 | - | TRBD2 | TGTGCCAGCACCCTCACTAGCGGGGCTCCCGGGGAGCTGTTTTTT | CASTLTSGAPGELFF
TRBJ2-3 | TRBV29-1 | - | - | TGCAGCGGGAAAAATATCTTCTTTAGCACAGATACGCAGTATTTT | CSGKNIFFSTDTQYF
TRBJ1-3 | TRBV5-1 | once | - | TGCGCCAGCAGTACAGGGCAACCTGGAAACACCATATATTTT | CASSTGQPGNTIYF
TRBJ2-7 | TRBV27 | few | - | TGTGCCAGCAGTCCACGGACAGACATCTACGAGCAGTACTTC | CASSPRTDIYEQYF
TRBJ2-3 | TRBV2 | - | TRBD1 | TGTGCCAGCAGTCTATCCGGGACAGGGGGCGCGGGAGATACGCAGTATTTT | CASSLSGTGGAGDTQYF
TRBJ2-3 | TRBV6-4 | - | - | TGTGCCAGCAGTGACGGGACAAGCACAGATACGCAGTATTTT | CASSDGTSTDTQYF
TRBJ1-1 | TRBV27 | - | TRBD1 | TGTGCCAGCAGGGGACAGTCTTTGAACACTGAAGCTTTCTTT | CASRGQSLNTEAFF
TRBJ2-1 | TRBV7-2 | - | - | TGTGCCAGCAGCCCCCCCGGGAGTTACAATGAGCAGTTCTTC | CASSPPGSYNEQFF
TRBJ2-2 | TRBV7-8 | - | TRBD1 | TGTGCCAGCAGCTTGACCGGACAGGGTATTTCCGGGGAGCTGTTTTTT | CASSLTGQGISGELFF
TRBJ2-3 | TRBV5-4 | - | TRBD1 | TGTGCCAGCAGCTTAGGACAGGGCTTAGATACGCAGTATTTT | CASSLGQGLDTQYF
TRBJ2-7 | TRBV2 | once | - | TGTGCCAGCAAGACTAACCTCTACGAGCAGTACTTC | CASKTNLYEQYF
TRBJ2-7 | TRBV18 | - | - | TGTGCCAGCTCACCCAGACAAGACTACGAGCAGTACTTC | CASSPRQDYEQYF
TRBJ2-7 | TRBV7-2 | - | - | TGTGCCAGCAGCCGGGACGCATCCTACGAGCAGTACTTC | CASSRDASYEQYF
TRBJ2-4 | TRBV7-2 | - | - | TGTGCCAGCAGCCCTCGACAGATAGTCAGCAAAAACATTCAGTACTTC | CASSPRQIVSKNIQYF
TRBJ1-1 | TRBV5-4 | few | - | TGTGCCAGCAGGTTCTGGGGGCAGGAAGCTTTCTTT | CASRFWGQEAFF
TRBJ2-3 | TRBV7-2 | - | TRBD2 | TGTGCCAGCAGCTTCCGGGGGGAAGATACGCAGTATTTT | CASSFRGEDTQYF
TRBJ2-1 | TRBV7-6 | few | - | TGTGCCAGCAGCGAGGGACGGAATCACAATGAGCAGTTCTTC | CASSEGRNHNEQFF
TRBJ2-7 | TRBV6-5 | - | - | TGTGCCAGCAGTTACTCGGTGGAGGTCAACGAGCAGTACTTC | CASSYSVEVNEQYF
TRBJ2-3 | TRBV7-9 | - | - | TGCGCCAGCAGCCAAGAAGTGCTAGTCTCAGATACGCAGTATTTT | CASSQEVLVSDTQYF
TRBJ2-1 | TRBV27 | few | TRBD1 | TGTGCCAGCAGTTTAAAACAGGGGCCTTACAATGAGCAGTTCTTC | CASSLKQGPYNEQFF
TRBJ1-2 | TRBV18 | - | - | TGTGCCAGCTCACGGTCCGGAATCGACGTCTATGGCTACACCTTC | CASSRSGIDVYGYTF
TRBJ2-7 | TRBV5-1 | few | - | TGCGCCAGCAGCTCGGACGGATACGAGCAGTACTTC | CASSSDGYEQYF
TRBJ2-7 | TRBV7-2 | - | - | TGTGCCAGCAGCTTAGATCTCTATGGAGGCGAGCAGTACTTC | CASSLDLYGGEQYF
TRBJ2-7 | TRBV15 | - | TRBD1 | TGTGCCACCAGCAGTGGGGTCGGGACAGGTCTGCAGGAGCAGTACTTC | CATSSGVGTGLQEQYF
TRBJ2-7 | TRBV6-5 | - | - | TGTGCCAGCAGCCCCTCCCTTGACAGGTCTTACGAGCAGTACTTC | CASSPSLDRSYEQYF